Presented here are 22 T cell receptor beta chains from one specimen sequenced in a study of T cells in Graves' hyperthyroidism and ophthalmopathy. RNA transcripts provided the source from which TCR beta CDR3 regions were amplified. The HTBI set primed first-round TCR CDR3 RT-PCR. TCRdb recomputed calls from the multiplex PCR reads with MiXCR, one row per CDR3 protein. The sample consists of about 420,000 distinct CDR3 sequences, 15% to 18% of them appearing once. The sequenced sample consisted of blood. Source of these receptors: a young woman with Graves' hyperthyroidism.

This clonotype was seen repeatedly, ten times or more. The chain is built from TRBV15 and TRBJ2-7, with 8 bases fitting TRBD2. CDR1 and CDR2 from the germline V gene are LNHNV and YYDKDF (reference sequence). J was trimmed by 7 bases and V by 5 bases; bases with no gene match: 10. The CDR3 consists of 14 residues. The CDR3 protein is CATSSGRGAEEQYF. As DNA, the CDR3 is TGTGCCACCAGCTCCGGGAGGGGGGCGGAAGAGCAGTACTTC.

Only a few counts were recorded for this clonotype. This sequence joins TRBV7-8 and TRBJ1-5; D ambiguous. This CDR3 region has 13 residues. V was cut by 1 base and J by 7 bases, with 8 bases left in between. Germline V lookup: CDR1 SGHVS, CDR2 FQNEAQ. As DNA, the CDR3 is TGTGCCAGCAGCTTAGATGGGGTACAGCCCCAGCATTTT. It translates to CASSLDGVQPQHF.

CDR3 loop: CASSERQGSYEQYF. The CDR3 nucleotides are TGTGCCAGCAGTGAAAGACAGGGTTCCTACGAGCAGTACTTC. The chain links TRBV6-1 to TRBJ2-7; 7 bases are a match to TRBD1. Germline CDR1 MNHNS, CDR2 SASEGT. J was trimmed by 1 base and V by 2 bases; bases with no gene match: 2. This CDR3 comprises 14 residues.

There are many counts of this clonotype. This chain uses TRBV9 with TRBJ1-6, with a weak D call TRBD1 (5 bases). V lost 3 bases and J lost 5, with 12 bases in between. CDR3 length: 15 residues. CDR1 is SGDLS, CDR2 YYNGEE, per germline. CDR3 in amino acids: CASSAGPQDNSPLHF. CDR3 DNA: TGTGCCAGCAGCGCAGGGCCCCAGGATAATTCACCCCTCCACTTT.

This clonotype was picked up many times. This chain uses TRBV9 with TRBJ2-2; no clear D. The V gene lost 2 bases and the J gene lost 2 bases, with 10 bases spanning the gap. The CDR3 length is 15 residues. CDR1 and CDR2 (germline): SGDLS, YYNGEE. CDR3 sequence reads: CASSVLGKNTGELFF. The CDR3 DNA is TGTGCCAGCAGCGTTTTAGGGAAAAACACCGGGGAGCTGTTTTTT.

Only a few counts were recorded for this clonotype. The chain uses TRBV5-1 and TRBJ1-6; D call uncertain. Per the germline V gene, CDR1 is SGHRS and CDR2 is YFSETQ. V lost 1 base, J lost 6 bases, and 11 bases lay in between. This CDR3 is built from 15 residues. CDR3 nucleotides: TGCGCCAGCAGCTTGAGCAGAAGGGTTAATTCACCCCTCCACTTT. This translates into CASSLSRRVNSPLHF.

This clonotype was found many times. The CDR3 protein is CASSTGQGRLLYNEQFF. As DNA, the CDR3 is TGTGCCAGCAGTACCGGACAGGGTAGGCTATTATACAATGAGCAGTTCTTC. The chain recombines TRBV12-3 or TRBV12-4 with TRBJ2-1; 8 bases match TRBD1. This CDR3 is 17 amino acids long. With V trimmed by 5 bases and J by 4 bases, 13 bases remained unmatched.

This clonotype was seen more than once but under ten times. This chain links TRBV28 with TRBJ2-5; no firm D call. V lost 5 bases and J lost 5, with 12 bases in between. CDR3 size: 13 residues. CDR1 and CDR2 (germline): MDHEN, SYDVKM. Written as DNA, the CDR3 is TGTGCCAGCAGTGCCTGGAGTCGGGAGACCCAGTACTTC. Its translation is CASSAWSRETQYF.

For the CDR3, the DNA is TGTGCCAGCAGCTTAACCGGGGGGTTTGCAGATACGCAGTATTTT. This translates into CASSLTGGFADTQYF. J is TRBJ2-3 and V is TRBV7-3; TRBD2 matches at 7 bases. Looked up from germline, CDR1 is SGHTA and CDR2 is FQGTGA. The V segment lost 0 bases and the J segment 4 bases; nucleotides outside the gene matches: 4. The CDR3 covers 15 residues.

This clonotype has at least ten counts. This chain joins TRBV7-2 and TRBJ1-2; no clear D. Germline CDR1 reads SGHTA; CDR2 reads FQGNSA. V was cut by 1 base and J by 0 bases, with 9 bases left in between. This CDR3 is 15 amino acids long. This chain's CDR3 is CASSLGPYPNYGYTF. CDR3 nucleotide sequence: TGTGCCAGCAGCTTAGGTCCTTATCCTAACTATGGCTACACCTTC. The entire variable domain, with the rest obtained from reference TRBV7-2 and TRBJ1-2, is as follows: GAGVSQSPSNKVTEKGKDVELRCDPISGHTALYWYRQSLGQGLEFLIYFQGNSAPDKSGLPSDRFSAERTGGSVSTLTIQRTQQEDSAVYLCASSLGPYPNYGYTFGSGTRLTVV.

This clonotype was counted ten times or more. The V and J genes are TRBV3-1 and TRBJ1-6; D ambiguous. Per germline, CDR1 LGHDT and CDR2 YNNKEL (reference sequence). The CDR3 runs 13 residues. V shed 0 bases and J shed 7 bases, with 4 bases lying between them. The CDR3 nucleotides read TGTGCCAGCAGCCAAGAGGGGAATTCACCCCTCCACTTT. Translated: CASSQEGNSPLHF.

This clonotype was recorded many times. The V call is TRBV24-1, the J call TRBJ2-1, with D tentatively TRBD1 or TRBD2 (5 bases each). V was shortened by 3 bases and J by 6 bases, with 14 bases between the two germline ends. Per the germline V gene, CDR1 is KGHDR and CDR2 is SFDVKD. The CDR3 is 15 amino acids. CDR3 coding DNA: TGTGCCACCAGTGATCCGAGGGCAGGGACCAATGAGCAGTTCTTC. Translation: CATSDPRAGTNEQFF.

On this clonotype: Since a much larger clone is just one base distant, this may be a read error. The rearrangement links TRBV9 to TRBJ2-3; D gene uncertain. CDR1 is SGDLS and CDR2 is YYNGEE in the germline V gene. The length of the CDR3 is 16 residues. The CDR3 DNA reads TGTGCCAGCAGCGTAGCCCCTATGGCCCCCACAGATACGCAGTGTTTT. This encodes CASSVAPMAPTDTQCF.

The chain joins TRBV5-1 to TRBJ2-2; 8 bases are a match to TRBD1. After removal of 7 bases from V and 3 bases from J, the junction contained 17 bases not matched to a gene. The V gene's germline CDR1 is SGHRS and CDR2 YFSETQ. The CDR3 is made up of 18 amino acids. DNA of the CDR3: TGCGCCAGCTCGGGGCAGGGGGCCAAAGTCACTGACACCGGGGAGCTGTTTTTT. Translating gives CASSGQGAKVTDTGELFF.

This clonotype was seen ten or more times. The V call is TRBV12-3 or TRBV12-4, the J call TRBJ2-7; 10 positions agree with TRBD2. J lost 5 bases, V lost 1 base, and 2 bases had no gene match. This CDR3 has 14 residues. CDR3 sequence reads: CASSLVAGGDEQYF. DNA of the CDR3: TGTGCCAGCAGTTTAGTAGCGGGAGGTGACGAGCAGTACTTC.

DNA for the CDR3: TGTGCCAGCAGTCGGACTAGCGAAGACGAGCAGTACTTC. Amino acids: CASSRTSEDEQYF. This sequence joins TRBV6-1 and TRBJ2-7; 9 bases are shared with TRBD2. J was trimmed by 5 bases and V by 5 bases; bases with no gene match: 4. This CDR3 contains 13 residues. Germline lookup yields CDR1 MNHNS and CDR2 SASEGT.

On this clonotype: This may arise from a read error, as a much more abundant clone is one base away. This rearrangement joins TRBV6-1 to TRBJ2-3; D is perhaps TRBD2 (5 bases). The CDR3 is made up of 13 amino acids. The germline V gene has CDR1 MNHNS and CDR2 SASEGT. V lost 10 bases and J lost 5, with 16 bases in between. The CDR3 bases are TGTGCCACCACCGGGAAGAGGGAAGATACGCAGTATTTT. It translates to CATTGKREDTQYF.

This clonotype was counted many times. The chain joins TRBV6-1 to TRBJ1-6; 7 nucleotides match TRBD1. CDR1 is MNHNS and CDR2 is SASEGT in the germline V gene. The CDR3 is 18 amino acids. The V and J ends lost 5 bases and 3 bases, in that order; junction bases with no gene match: 13. CDR3 amino acids: CASSTPQGRGGYNSPLHF. The CDR3, as DNA: TGTGCCAGCAGTACCCCACAGGGGAGGGGTGGCTATAATTCACCCCTCCACTTT.

Notes on this clonotype: No conserved phenylalanine or tryptophan is present at the end of the CDR3, so a read error is the likely explanation. V gene TRBV27 combines with J gene TRBJ2-3, with unresolved D. The CDR3 sequence is 12 residues long. Per germline, CDR1 MNHEY and CDR2 SMNVEV (reference sequence). Trimming stripped 6 bases from V and 0 bases from J, with 4 bases between. The CDR3 DNA follows: TGTGCCAGCAGAGGCAGCACAGATACGCAGTATCTT. Protein sequence: CASRGSTDTQYL.

Ten or more counts support this clonotype. J is TRBJ2-1 and V is TRBV5-1, with 7 positions matching TRBD1. The CDR3 has 15 amino acids. The junction had 3 bases not matched to a gene; V was cut back by 0 bases and J by 3 bases. In germline, CDR1 is SGHRS, CDR2 YFSETQ. DNA for the CDR3: TGCGCCAGCAGCTTGGGGACAGGCCTCTACAATGAGCAGTTCTTC. It specifies CASSLGTGLYNEQFF.

This clonotype was seen ten or more times. The chain combines TRBV5-1 with TRBJ1-2; 9 bases match TRBD1. Germline-derived CDR1 and CDR2 are SGHRS and YFSETQ. The V gene end was trimmed by 4 bases and the J gene end by 8 bases; junction bases not matched to a gene: 12. This CDR3 is built from 15 residues. CDR3 amino acids: CASSPDGQGKRGYTF. For the CDR3, the DNA is TGCGCCAGCAGCCCCGATGGACAGGGGAAAAGGGGCTACACCTTC. Supplemented by reference TRBV5-1 and TRBJ1-2, the full variable domain reads KAGVTQTPRYLIKTRGQQVTLSCSPISGHRSVSWYQQTPGQGLQFLFEYFSETQRNKGNFPGRFSGRQFSNSRSEMNVSTLELGDSALYLCASSPDGQGKRGYTFGSGTRLTVV.

This chain links TRBV11-2 with TRBJ2-3, with D unresolved. V lost 1 base, J lost 0 bases, and 11 bases lay in between. Germline CDR1 SGHAT, CDR2 FQNNGV. The CDR3 extends over 16 amino acids. The CDR3, as DNA: TGTGCCAGCAGCTTAGGGTCCGAAGTTAGCACAGATACGCAGTATTTT. This gives the protein CASSLGSEVSTDTQYF. Drawing the rest from reference TRBV11-2 and TRBJ2-3, the complete variable domain is EAGVAQSPRYKIIEKRQSVAFWCNPISGHATLYWYQQILGQGPKLLIQFQNNGVVDDSQLPKDRFSAERLKGVDSTLKIQPAKLEDSAVYLCASSLGSEVSTDTQYFGPGTRLTVL.